This T cell receptor (beta chain) is from a study of blood T cell repertoires in COVID-19. With 6 bases clipped from V and 7 bases from J, the junction kept 10 bases outside the gene matches. The CDR3 length is 15 residues. CDR1 and CDR2 (germline): LNHDA, SQIVND (reference sequence). TCRdb's copy holds only in-frame clones and misses some; the assay was immunoSEQ multiplex PCR. The sample includes 50,000 or so clones, roughly 87% of them seen just once. V gene TRBV19 combines with J gene TRBJ2-2, with 8 bases lining up with TRBD1. The sample taken for sequencing was peripheral blood. The receptor's source is a human donor with active COVID-19. The donor label of this sample is uncertain. In DNA, the CDR3 is TGTGCCAGTAGAATACCGCAGGGGGCCGGCGGGGAGCTGTTTTTT. It specifies CASRIPQGAGGELFF.